These 2 T cell receptor beta chains were all obtained from the same sample, sequenced in a study of T cell repertoires in ileal Crohn's disease. Time point described: neoterminal ileum biopsy at postoperative endoscopy, about 6 months after surgery. Libraries were prepared by immunoSEQ multiplex PCR; TCRdb keeps only in-frame clonotypes and omits some of them. The profile covers 55,000 to 65,000 clones, with about 88% appearing a single time and roughly 2% taken by the ten largest. Sequenced material: ileal tissue. These receptors were collected from an adult with Crohn's disease.

The chain has TRBV4-1 and TRBJ2-3, with D maybe TRBD2 (6 bases). The germline V gene encodes CDR1 MGHRA and CDR2 YSYEKL. V lost 4 bases, J lost 0 bases, and 8 bases lay in between. The CDR3 is 14 amino acids. This CDR3 reads CASSPGSSTDTQYF. The CDR3 DNA sequence: TGCGCCAGCAGCCCCGGGAGCAGCACAGATACGCAGTATTTT.

The rearrangement uses TRBV6-5 and TRBJ2-2; D unresolved. The CDR3 has 13 amino acids. Germline CDR1 MNHEY, CDR2 SVGAGI. V lost 8 bases and J lost 4, with 11 bases in between. This chain's CDR3 is CASSISFTGELFF. CDR3 DNA: TGTGCCAGCTCCATCAGTTTCACCGGGGAGCTGTTTTTT.